The clone carrying this T cell receptor (beta chain) was detected once. This specimen comes from a study of blood T cell repertoires in COVID-19. TCRdb keeps only in-frame clones here, not all; method: immunoSEQ multiplex PCR. This table has around 500,000 clones, less than 90% appearing once. This CDR3 is built from 13 residues. Germline V gene sequence: CDR1 MNHEY, CDR2 SMNVEV (reference sequence). V was shortened by 6 bases and J by 5 bases, with 13 bases between the two germline ends. This chain links TRBV27 with TRBJ2-5; D might be TRBD1 (5 bases). Source material: PBMCs or T cells enriched from blood (not recorded which). The sequence was obtained from a woman aged 60-70 years who had recovered from COVID-19. CDR3: CASSLVWGETQYF. CDR3 sequence (DNA): TGTGCCAGCAGCCTAGTTTGGGGCGAGACCCAGTACTTC.